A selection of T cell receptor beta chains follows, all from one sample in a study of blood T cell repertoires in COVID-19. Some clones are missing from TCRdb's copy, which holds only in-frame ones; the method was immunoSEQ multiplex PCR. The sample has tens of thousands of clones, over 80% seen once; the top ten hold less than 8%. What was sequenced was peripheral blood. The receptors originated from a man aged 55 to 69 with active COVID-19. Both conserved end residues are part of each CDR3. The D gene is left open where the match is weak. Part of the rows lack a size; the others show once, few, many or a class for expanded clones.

TGCGCCAGCGGGACAGGGGTGGACACCGGGGAGCTGTTTTTT | CASGTGVDTGELFF | TRBJ2-2 | TRBV5-1 | TRBD1 | -
TGTGCCAGCAGCCATCCCGGCGGGGGGGTGGGTCGCACAGATACGCAGTATTTT | CASSHPGGGVGRTDTQYF | TRBJ2-3 | TRBV7-2 | TRBD2 | -
TGTGCCACCAGTGCCGGAGCGCGGGGCTACACCTTC | CATSAGARGYTF | TRBJ1-2 | TRBV24-1 | - | -
TGTGCCAGCAACGCGGGGATGAACACCGGGGAGCTGTTTTTT | CASNAGMNTGELFF | TRBJ2-2 | TRBV2 | - | -
TGTGCCAGCAGCTTATTAGCCGGGGAGGTTGAAGCTTTCTTT | CASSLLAGEVEAFF | TRBJ1-1 | TRBV7-9 | - | -
TGTGCCTGGAGTGTACGAGGGGGGGGTCAGCCCCAGCATTTT | CAWSVRGGGQPQHF | TRBJ1-5 | TRBV30 | - | -
TGTGCCAGCAGCCAAGAGACTAGCGGGGGGGGGCTTGGCAATGAGCAGTTCTTC | CASSQETSGGGLGNEQFF | TRBJ2-1 | TRBV3-1/TRBV3-2 | TRBD2 | -
TGTGCCAGCAGCCCAGGGGCAGGGGTGAACACCGGGGAGCTGTTTTTT | CASSPGAGVNTGELFF | TRBJ2-2 | TRBV14 | - | -
TGCGCCAGCAGCCAAGACTATTTTGCGGGGGGCCACTCCTACGAGCAGTACTTC | CASSQDYFAGGHSYEQYF | TRBJ2-7 | TRBV4-1 | TRBD2 | -
TGCGCCAGCAGCCTAGGGGGACAGATTAATGAAAAACTGTTTTTT | CASSLGGQINEKLFF | TRBJ1-4 | TRBV4-1 | TRBD1 | few
TGTGCCAGCAGCGCCAGGACTAGCGGGAGCTCCTACAATGAGCAGTTCTTC | CASSARTSGSSYNEQFF | TRBJ2-1 | TRBV7-2 | TRBD2 | -
TGTGCTAGCAGCTCCTCTCCGGGATTCTATGGCTACACCTTC | CASSSSPGFYGYTF | TRBJ1-2 | TRBV7-7 | - | -
TGTGCCAGTAGTTATACGCGGTCCCGGAGCTCCTACAATGAGCAGTTCTTC | CASSYTRSRSSYNEQFF | TRBJ2-1 | TRBV19 | - | -
TGCGCCAGCAGCTTGGAAGGGACAGGGGGCAATGAGCAGTTCTTC | CASSLEGTGGNEQFF | TRBJ2-1 | TRBV5-1 | TRBD1 | -
TGTGCCAGCAGCTTAGCGTTTAACCCGGGTGAGCAGTTCTTC | CASSLAFNPGEQFF | TRBJ2-1 | TRBV7-9 | - | -
TGTGCCAGCAGGCAGGCTACAGGGAGATCACCCCTCCACTTT | CASRQATGRSPLHF | TRBJ1-6 | TRBV28 | - | -
TGTGCCAGCGCAAGGGGTAACAATCAGCCCCAGCATTTT | CASARGNNQPQHF | TRBJ1-5 | TRBV6-5 | - | -
TGTGCCAGCAGTTTCGGACAGGCGAACACCGGGGAGCTGTTTTTT | CASSFGQANTGELFF | TRBJ2-2 | TRBV6-5 | TRBD1 | -
TGTGCCAGCTCACCAAAGCTAGCGGATGAGCAGTTCTTC | CASSPKLADEQFF | TRBJ2-1 | TRBV18 | TRBD2 | -
TGTGCCAGCAGCGTAGAGTCCAGGAACAATGAGCAGTTCTTC | CASSVESRNNEQFF | TRBJ2-1 | TRBV9 | - | -
TGCGCCAGCAGTGGGCAGAACACTGAAGCTTTCTTT | CASSGQNTEAFF | TRBJ1-1 | TRBV10-1 | - | -
TGTGCCAGCAGGCCCGGGGGTTCGGCGGAAGGCTACACCTTC | CASRPGGSAEGYTF | TRBJ1-2 | TRBV28 | - | -
TGTGCCAGTAGTATTCCTGCAGGGGCCTATAATTCACCCCTCCACTTT | CASSIPAGAYNSPLHF | TRBJ1-6 | TRBV19 | - | -
TGTGCCAGCAGCCCCGGGGACAGGGTTAATTCACCCCTCCACTTT | CASSPGDRVNSPLHF | TRBJ1-6 | TRBV7-8 | TRBD1 | -
TGCGCCAGCAGCCGGACTAGCGGGAGTTACGAGCAGTACTTC | CASSRTSGSYEQYF | TRBJ2-7 | TRBV5-1 | TRBD2 | few